A selection of T cell receptor beta chains follows, all from one sample in a study of T-cell memory formation after mild COVID-19. TCRdb processed the 5' RACE reads anew with MiXCR; each CDR3 protein has one entry. The sample includes about 160,000 distinct CDR3 sequences, around a third seen only once; the top ten take about 12%. The material sequenced was PBMCs or a T cell subset sorted from them (not recorded which). The receptors originated from an adult woman who had mild COVID-19 (a few samples of this study predate the infection). Cell type and time point are not known. Both conserved end residues are trimmed from each CDR3. Fields, in order: V gene, J gene, CDR3 protein.

>TRBV12-3/TRBV12-4|TRBJ2-6
ASSFLLVDRGLSGANVLT
>TRBV29-1|TRBJ2-1
SGRNTGWDNEQF
>TRBV15|TRBJ1-5
ATSKGGNQPQH
>TRBV5-4|TRBJ2-1
ASSLTSSSHEQF
>TRBV9|TRBJ1-3
ASSVEGRMNTIY
>TRBV4-1|TRBJ2-1
ASSPHVGTGGGSEQF
>TRBV5-1|TRBJ1-2
ASSAQQGRGYGYT
>TRBV11-2|TRBJ2-1
ASSLSPGRGF
>TRBV24-1|TRBJ2-2
ATSDFAAGTGELF
>TRBV6-1|TRBJ1-2
ASSEVGGRLGYT
>TRBV6-5|TRBJ2-5
ASIRGETQY
>TRBV19|TRBJ1-2
ASQQGTNYGYT
>TRBV7-9|TRBJ2-1
ASSGGGRGAINEQF
>TRBV4-3|TRBJ2-3
ASRPAGAGTDTQY
>TRBV12-3/TRBV12-4|TRBJ2-5
ASSFGGGARETQY
>TRBV19|TRBJ1-4
ASGKQDRTNEKLF
>TRBV20-1|TRBJ1-1
SARGRGGNTEAF
>TRBV6-5|TRBJ2-1
ASSKGLAGGSHNEQF
>TRBV15|TRBJ2-1
ATSREGVYNEQF
>TRBV20-1|TRBJ2-1
SASFNSGNKQF
>TRBV29-1|TRBJ2-5
SVEVTTTQY
>TRBV7-6|TRBJ2-5
ASSFDQETQY
>TRBV7-9|TRBJ1-2
AQGGGYGYT
>TRBV25-1|TRBJ2-2
ASSDLGASVEWTGELF
>TRBV12-3/TRBV12-4|TRBJ1-1
ASSFGRENTEAF
>TRBV5-1|TRBJ1-2
ASSLSGTGVSYT
>TRBV7-2|TRBJ1-5
ASSLEGKGSNQPQH
>TRBV10-3|TRBJ2-3
AIRPQGTDTQY
>TRBV7-9|TRBJ2-3
ASSPTQDTQY
>TRBV12-3/TRBV12-4|TRBJ2-3
ASTLGGSSTDTQY
>TRBV24-1|TRBJ2-3
ATGADSTDTQY
>TRBV2|TRBJ1-5
ASSEMGARNQPQH
>TRBV12-5|TRBJ2-5
ASGLPTGGKETQY
>TRBV3-1|TRBJ2-7
ASSQGRYEQY
>TRBV6-5|TRBJ2-3
ASSPPRSYPPNTQY
>TRBV29-1|TRBJ2-5
SVERGNTLGTQY
>TRBV27|TRBJ2-2
ASSFATQLF
>TRBV7-9|TRBJ1-2
ASSLVGQGARHEDGYT
>TRBV29-1|TRBJ1-1
SAAGGLNTEAF
>TRBV12-3/TRBV12-4|TRBJ1-6
ASVGQGYSPLH
>TRBV4-2|TRBJ1-5
ASSQAAGAEPQH
>TRBV5-1|TRBJ2-5
ASSLRLAGVRRETQY
>TRBV13|TRBJ2-1
ASSLRGTSGSNEQF
>TRBV4-1|TRBJ1-5
ASSQEVVGQPQH
>TRBV6-5|TRBJ2-1
ASSYGTGVNNEQF
>TRBV7-9|TRBJ2-5
ASSSFRAGGETQY
>TRBV9|TRBJ2-7
ASSVDYEQY
>TRBV5-6|TRBJ1-3
ASSLSVGENTIY
>TRBV3-1|TRBJ2-2
ASSPTSLGTGELF
>TRBV7-9|TRBJ2-4
ASSLAPRSDRLAKNIQY
>TRBV12-3/TRBV12-4|TRBJ2-5
ASSPVVTTGQTQY
>TRBV18|TRBJ2-7
ASSPLAAGNEQY
>TRBV2|TRBJ2-3
TIREEGADTQY